The 25 T cell receptor beta chains below were found in one sample sequenced in a study of T cells in Graves' hyperthyroidism and ophthalmopathy. Template material for amplifying TCR beta CDR3 regions consisted of RNA transcripts. The study used the HTBI primer set for a first-round RT-PCR of the TCR CDR3. TCRdb re-analysed the multiplex PCR reads in MiXCR, keeping a single row per CDR3 protein. The data hold 390,000 or so distinct CDR3 sequences, with roughly 14% observed a single time. The specimen sequenced was blood. The receptors come from a man aged 18 to 30 with Graves' ophthalmopathy.

The genes are TRBV5-4 and TRBJ2-7; D might be TRBD2 (7 bases). V gave up 1 base and J gave up 5 bases, with 22 bases separating them. This CDR3 is 17 amino acids long. Germline lookup yields CDR1 SGHNT and CDR2 YYREEE (reference sequence). The CDR3 reads CASSLRGGDRELDEQYF. DNA for the CDR3: TGTGCCAGCAGCTTGAGAGGGGGGGACCGGGAGCTCGACGAGCAGTACTTC.

In its sample, this clonotype was seen many times. The V call is TRBV29-1, the J call TRBJ2-5; D call uncertain. Looked up from germline, CDR1 is SQVTM and CDR2 is ANQGSEA. The CDR3 extends over 12 amino acids. Trimming took off 5 bases at V and 5 bases at J, with 12 bases between the two ends. This CDR3 reads CSVSPVDETQYF. In nucleotides, the CDR3 is TGCAGCGTTTCACCGGTGGACGAGACCCAGTACTTC.

The chain is built from TRBV4-1 and TRBJ2-3, with 13 bases aligning to TRBD2. Germline CDR1 is MGHRA and CDR2 is YSYEKL. V gave up 4 bases and J gave up 4 bases; unmatched junction bases: 17. The CDR3 has 20 amino acids. The CDR3 loop reads CASSPPRGLAGSQVADTQYF. In DNA, the CDR3 is TGCGCCAGCAGCCCCCCTCGGGGACTAGCGGGATCCCAGGTTGCAGATACGCAGTATTTT.

The V gene is TRBV5-1, the J gene TRBJ1-5, with D perhaps TRBD1 (5 bases). CDR3 length: 21 amino acids. Trimming stripped 1 base from V and 0 bases from J, with 26 bases between. The germline CDR1 and CDR2 sequences are SGHRS and YFSETQ. The CDR3 DNA is TGCGCCAGCAGCTTGATTCTGCGGGGCCAGGGCCCCGCATTTAGCAATCAGCCCCAGCATTTT. It translates to CASSLILRGQGPAFSNQPQHF.

This clonotype was seen many times. J is TRBJ2-7 and V is TRBV11-2, with 7 nucleotides matching TRBD2. Trimming removed 3 bases from V and 3 bases from J; junction bases left unmatched: 11. Germline CDR1 is SGHAT and CDR2 is FQNNGV. The CDR3 runs to 16 residues. CDR3 nucleotide sequence: TGTGCCAGCAGCTTGGGCTCTTGGGGGGGTTACTACGAGCAGTACTTC. Protein sequence: CASSLGSWGGYYEQYF.

This clonotype was seen repeatedly, ten times or more. V gene TRBV12-3 or TRBV12-4 combines with J gene TRBJ2-3; TRBD2 is a possible D gene (6 bases). This CDR3 is built from 16 residues. Between the trimmed V and J ends, which lost 5 bases and 2 bases, there was a span of 17 bases. CDR3 sequence reads: CASSRLVGGNTDTQYF. The CDR3 DNA reads TGTGCCAGCAGTAGACTAGTGGGAGGTAACACAGATACGCAGTATTTT.

In this sample, this clonotype turned up many times. V and J are TRBV18 and TRBJ2-1; TRBD1 or TRBD2 may be the D gene (5 bases each). The germline V gene encodes CDR1 KGHSH and CDR2 LQKENI. This CDR3 is built from 13 residues. The V gene lost 3 bases and the J gene lost 14 bases, with 17 bases spanning the gap. The CDR3, as DNA: TGTGCCAGCTCACCCGGGACCAGCGGTAGGAAGTTCTTC. Encoded protein: CASSPGTSGRKFF.

Many counts were recorded for this clonotype. This chain connects TRBV7-2 to TRBJ2-3; weak D call: TRBD1 (5 bases). Trimming shortened V by 8 bases and J by 4 bases, and 16 bases separated the two germline ends. This CDR3 has 14 residues. Germline V gives CDR1 SGHTA, CDR2 FQGNSA. The CDR3 DNA sequence: TGTGCCAGCGCCCCCAGGGTAGGCGCAGATACGCAGTATTTT. The encoded protein is CASAPRVGADTQYF. The full variable domain, rest sourced from reference TRBV7-2 and TRBJ2-3, is GAGVSQSPSNKVTEKGKDVELRCDPISGHTALYWYRQSLGQGLEFLIYFQGNSAPDKSGLPSDRFSAERTGGSVSTLTIQRTQQEDSAVYLCASAPRVGADTQYFGPGTRLTVL.

Ten or more counts support this clonotype. V and J are TRBV11-2 and TRBJ2-1; D remains ambiguous. The CDR3 has 13 amino acids. The germline CDR1 and CDR2 sequences are SGHAT and FQNNGV. V lost 5 bases to trimming and J lost 0 bases, with 5 bases between them. DNA for the CDR3: TGTGCCAGCAGCATCAGCTCCTACAATGAGCAGTTCTTC. Protein: CASSISSYNEQFF.

The sample holds many counts of this clonotype. J is TRBJ2-3 and V is TRBV24-1; maybe TRBD1 (6 bases). The V and J ends lost 3 bases and 8 bases respectively, with 17 bases between them. The CDR3 totals 15 residues. Germline V gene data show CDR1 as KGHDR and CDR2 as SFDVKD. The CDR3: CATSDPGQSPGTQYF. The CDR3 coding sequence is TGTGCCACCAGTGATCCCGGACAGTCCCCTGGTACGCAGTATTTT.

This clonotype was observed at least ten times. The V gene is TRBV19, the J gene TRBJ1-5; 7 bases align to TRBD1. CDR1 and CDR2 from the germline V gene are LNHDA and SQIVND (reference sequence). The CDR3 runs 17 residues. V gave up 7 bases and J gave up 0 bases; unmatched junction bases: 12. The CDR3 sequence is CASTLLGQPYSNQPQHF. The DNA for the CDR3 is TGTGCCAGTACTTTACTGGGACAGCCGTATAGCAATCAGCCCCAGCATTTT.

In this sample, this clonotype turned up a few times. V and J are TRBV5-6 and TRBJ1-6; D not resolved. The CDR3 has 16 residues. V was pared by 1 base and J by 4 bases, with 12 bases between. Per germline, CDR1 SGHDT and CDR2 YYEEEE. CDR3 DNA sequence: TGTGCCAGCAGCTTGCCGCGGACGGGGTATAATTCACCCCTCCACTTT. It codes for CASSLPRTGYNSPLHF. Using reference TRBV5-6 and TRBJ1-6 for the parts outside the CDR3, the full variable domain is DAGVTQSPTHLIKTRGQQVTLRCSPKSGHDTVSWYQQALGQGPQFIFQYYEEEERQRGNFPDRFSGHQFPNYSSELNVNALLLGDSALYLCASSLPRTGYNSPLHFGNGTRLTVT.

V gene TRBV19 combines with J gene TRBJ1-1, with D possibly matching TRBD1 (5 bases). Germline assignment: CDR1 LNHDA and CDR2 SQIVND (reference sequence). Trimming removed 7 bases at V and 8 bases at J, with 17 bases between. This CDR3 has 13 residues. DNA for the CDR3: TGTGCCAGTACCCAATCGGGCTACAGGGAAGCTTTCTTT. This encodes CASTQSGYREAFF.

This clonotype came up many times. The chain is built from TRBV20-1 and TRBJ2-1; no definite D call. Trimming left V 3 bases short and J 4 bases short, with 7 bases between. The CDR3 is 12 amino acids. Germline CDR1 DFQATT, CDR2 SNEGSKA (reference sequence). CDR3 region: CSARASYNEQFF. In DNA form, the CDR3 reads TGCAGTGCTAGGGCCAGTTACAATGAGCAGTTCTTC.

The genes are TRBV6-4 and TRBJ2-7, with TRBD2 matching 11 bases. V lost 5 bases to trimming and J lost 5 bases; unmatched junction nucleotides: 14. In germline, CDR1 is MRHNA, CDR2 SNTAGT. This CDR3 region has 17 residues. In DNA, the CDR3 is TGTGCCAGCAGTTACACGGCGCTAGCGGGGGGCCACGACGAGCAGTACTTC. Its translation: CASSYTALAGGHDEQYF.

This clonotype was seen only a few times. A much larger clone lies one base from this, so it may be a read error. V is TRBV2 and J is TRBJ2-2; 9 bases are a match to TRBD1. The V gene's germline CDR1 is SNHLY and CDR2 FYNNEI. The CDR3 has 15 residues. The CDR3, as DNA: TGTGCCAGCAGGCGGACAGGGGAAGACACCAGGGAGCTGTTTTTT. As protein: CASRRTGEDTRELFF. Combining the CDR3 with reference TRBV2 and TRBJ2-2 gives the whole variable domain EPEVTQTPSHQVTQMGQEVILRCVPISNHLYFYWYRQILGQKVEFLVSFYNNEISEKSEIFDDQFSVERPDGSNFTLKIRSTKLEDSAMYFCASRRTGEDTRELFFGEGSRLTVL.

The V and J genes are TRBV6-5 and TRBJ1-2; D gene unclear. The CDR3 is made up of 15 amino acids. V shed 0 bases and J shed 3 bases, with 11 bases lying between them. Germline V gives CDR1 MNHEY, CDR2 SVGAGI. CDR3 sequence reads: CASSYSDGSDYGYTF. The CDR3 nucleotides are TGTGCCAGCAGTTACTCGGACGGTTCAGACTATGGCTACACCTTC.

There are many counts of this clonotype. The chain recombines TRBV6-1 with TRBJ2-7; 9 bases map to TRBD2. The CDR3 extends over 15 amino acids. In germline, CDR1 is MNHNS, CDR2 SASEGT. Trimming cost V 2 bases and J 4 bases; bases outside gene matches: 6. In nucleotides, the CDR3 is TGTGCCAGCAGTGAACTCGGCGGGGGGGGATACGAGCAGTACTTC. Its translation is CASSELGGGGYEQYF.

The chain recombines TRBV4-1 with TRBJ2-2, with D uncertain. Germline CDR1 MGHRA, CDR2 YSYEKL. Deletions cut 0 bases from V and 8 bases from J, with 4 bases between. CDR3 length: 12 residues. This chain's CDR3 is CASSQDLGELFF. The CDR3 DNA reads TGCGCCAGCAGCCAAGATCTTGGGGAGCTGTTTTTT.

The chain recombines TRBV7-2 with TRBJ2-3; 9 positions match TRBD1. Germline V gene lookup returns CDR1 SGHTA and CDR2 FQGNSA. This CDR3 has 15 amino acids. V gave up 4 bases and J gave up 1 base; unmatched junction bases: 3. CDR3 bases: TGTGCCAGCAGCTCTAGACAGGGGGGCACAGATACGCAGTATTTT. Protein: CASSSRQGGTDTQYF.

In its sample, this clonotype was seen many times. The chain has TRBV11-2 and TRBJ2-7, with a possible D match to TRBD2 (7 bases). V gave up 7 bases and J gave up 4 bases, with 17 bases separating them. Germline loops: CDR1 SGHAT, CDR2 FQNNGV. The CDR3 has 14 amino acids. CDR3 sequence reads: CASIPGGGSYEQYF. The DNA for the CDR3 is TGTGCCAGCATCCCCGGGGGCGGGAGTTACGAGCAGTACTTC.

This clonotype was recorded at least ten times. This chain links TRBV20-1 with TRBJ2-3; 9 bases are a match to TRBD1. J lost 5 bases, V lost 3 bases, and 6 bases had no gene match. Per the germline V gene, CDR1 is DFQATT and CDR2 is SNEGSKA (reference sequence). This CDR3 region has 14 residues. The DNA for the CDR3 is TGCAGTGCTAGTCTGACAGGGGGAAGAGATACGCAGTATTTT. It codes for CSASLTGGRDTQYF.

The chain carries TRBV27 and TRBJ2-3; 7 bases fit TRBD2. Germline trimming cut 6 bases from V and 4 bases from J; bases unmatched to any gene: 4. Germline V lookup: CDR1 MNHEY, CDR2 SMNVEV (reference sequence). The CDR3 has 13 amino acids. The CDR3 spells CASRGSGADTQYF. CDR3 sequence (DNA): TGTGCCAGCAGAGGGAGCGGGGCAGATACGCAGTATTTT.

This clonotype was seen a few times. V gene TRBV15 combines with J gene TRBJ2-7, with 8 bases lining up with TRBD1. The CDR3 extends over 16 amino acids. With V trimmed by 0 bases and J by 1 base, 5 bases remained unmatched. Germline CDR1 reads LNHNV; CDR2 reads YYDKDF (reference sequence). The DNA for the CDR3 is TGTGCCACCAGCAGAGAGTTTACAGGGGGTTCCTACGAGCAGTACTTC. Protein: CATSREFTGGSYEQYF.

This clonotype was detected only a few times. Possible read error: a much larger clone is one base away. The CDR3 sequence is CASSLAREYEQYF. The CDR3 region has the DNA TGTGCCAGCAGCTTAGCCCGGGAGTACGAGCAGTACTTC. The chain links TRBV7-9 to TRBJ2-7; the D gene is possibly TRBD2 (6 bases). Germline CDR1 reads SEHNR; CDR2 reads FQNEAQ (reference sequence). The CDR3 contains 13 residues. Trimming took off 0 bases at V and 4 bases at J, with 7 bases between the two ends.